This T cell receptor beta chain was captured in a study of memory CD4+ T cells and cytomegalovirus serostatus. Germline V gene sequence: CDR1 SGHRS, CDR2 YFSETQ. This CDR3 comprises 16 residues. V lost 0 bases and J lost 0; bases outside the gene matches: 3. The table came from immunoSEQ multiplex PCR; TCRdb's copy has only in-frame clones and leaves some out. This sample yields under 80,000 clones, of which under 80% are seen a single time; 2% to 3% belongs to the top ten. Single viable CD3+CD4+CD8-CD45RO+ cells were sorted as the memory CD4+ T cells. This receptor was taken from an adult in good health and CMV-seropositive. V and J are TRBV5-1 and TRBJ1-3; 7 bases line up with TRBD1. Input material: memory CD4+ T cells from blood. CDR3 region: CASSLGDSSSGNTIYF. CDR3 bases: TGCGCCAGCAGCTTGGGGGACAGCTCCTCTGGAAACACCATATATTTT. Based on the CDR3 plus reference TRBV5-1 and TRBJ1-3, the full variable domain is KAGVTQTPRYLIKTRGQQVTLSCSPISGHRSVSWYQQTPGQGLQFLFEYFSETQRNKGNFPGRFSGRQFSNSRSEMNVSTLELGDSALYLCASSLGDSSSGNTIYFGEGSWLTVV.